The sequence of this TCR beta chain was determined in a study of beta chain features in type 1 diabetes. Findings and limits, study-wide: A closer apparent resemblance between naive, central memory and Treg TCRB repertoires was seen in patients than in healthy donors. Cells that show high TCR expression could be over-represented by cDNA sequencing. Short templates might get an advantage during PCR, and this would be equal in patients and controls.

The V and J ends lost 5 bases and 3 bases, in that order; junction bases with no gene match: 7. The CDR3 extends over 15 amino acids. Germline assignment: CDR1 SGHTA and CDR2 FQGTGA. Every participating donor gave one draw, a heparinised blood sample averaging approximately 120 mL. cDNA synthesis used the whole RNA isolate, giving expressed TCRB sequences. Assay used: immunoSEQ multiplex PCR; TCRdb lists only in-frame clones, some missing. The sample has about 59,000 clones, approximately 59% seen once. About this clone: As yet, its antigen is unknown.

The clonotype originates from a woman aged 18-35 years in good health. The rearrangement uses TRBV7-3 and TRBJ2-3, with 8 bases matching TRBD2. The sample consisted of Tregs from blood. The CDR3 reads CASSPGLGGTDTQYF. In DNA form, the CDR3 reads TGTGCCAGCAGCCCGGGACTAGGGGGTACAGATACGCAGTATTTT.